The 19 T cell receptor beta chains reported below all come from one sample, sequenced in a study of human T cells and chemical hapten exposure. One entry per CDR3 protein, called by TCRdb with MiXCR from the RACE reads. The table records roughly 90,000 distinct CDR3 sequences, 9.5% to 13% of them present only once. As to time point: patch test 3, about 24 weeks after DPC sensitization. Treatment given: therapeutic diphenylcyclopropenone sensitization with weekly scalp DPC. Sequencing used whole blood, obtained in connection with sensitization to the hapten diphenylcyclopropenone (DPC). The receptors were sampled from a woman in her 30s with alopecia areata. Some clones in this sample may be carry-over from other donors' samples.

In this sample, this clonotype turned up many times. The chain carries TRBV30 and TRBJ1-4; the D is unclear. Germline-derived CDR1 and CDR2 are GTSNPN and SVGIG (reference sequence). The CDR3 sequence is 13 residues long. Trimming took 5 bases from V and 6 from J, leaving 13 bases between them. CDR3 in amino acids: CAWSRGGDEKLFF. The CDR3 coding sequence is TGTGCCTGGTCGCGGGGAGGAGATGAAAAACTGTTTTTT.

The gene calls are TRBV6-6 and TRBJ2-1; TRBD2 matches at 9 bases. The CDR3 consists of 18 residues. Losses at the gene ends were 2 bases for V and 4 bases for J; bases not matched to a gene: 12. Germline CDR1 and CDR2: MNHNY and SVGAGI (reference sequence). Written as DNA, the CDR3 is TGTGCCAGCAGTTACGGCGGCGCGGGAGGGCCTACTTACAATGAGCAGTTCTTC. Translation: CASSYGGAGGPTYNEQFF.

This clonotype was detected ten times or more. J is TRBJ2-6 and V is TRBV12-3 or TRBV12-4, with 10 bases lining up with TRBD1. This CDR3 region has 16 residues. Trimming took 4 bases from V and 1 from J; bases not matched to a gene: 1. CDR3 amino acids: CASSWTGGSGANVLTF. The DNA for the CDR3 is TGTGCCAGCAGTTGGACAGGGGGATCTGGGGCCAACGTCCTGACTTTC.

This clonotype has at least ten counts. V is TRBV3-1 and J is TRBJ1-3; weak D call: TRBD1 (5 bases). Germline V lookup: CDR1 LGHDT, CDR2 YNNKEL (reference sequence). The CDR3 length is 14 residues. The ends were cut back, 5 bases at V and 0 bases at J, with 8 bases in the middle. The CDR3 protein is CASSNRFSGNTIYF. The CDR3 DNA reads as TGTGCCAGCAGCAACAGGTTCTCTGGAAACACCATATATTTT.

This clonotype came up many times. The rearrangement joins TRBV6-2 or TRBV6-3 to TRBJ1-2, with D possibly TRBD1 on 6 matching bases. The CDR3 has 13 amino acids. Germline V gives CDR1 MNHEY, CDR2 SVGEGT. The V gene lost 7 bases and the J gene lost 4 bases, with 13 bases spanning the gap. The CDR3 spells CASTPGVGYGYTF. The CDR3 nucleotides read TGTGCCAGCACTCCAGGGGTAGGCTATGGCTACACCTTC.

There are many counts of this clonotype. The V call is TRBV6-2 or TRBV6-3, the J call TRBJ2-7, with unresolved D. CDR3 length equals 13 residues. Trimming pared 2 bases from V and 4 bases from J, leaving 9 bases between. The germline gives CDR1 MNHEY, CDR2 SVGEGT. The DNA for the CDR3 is TGTGCCAGCAGTTACCGGACGGATTACGAGCAGTACGTC. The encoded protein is CASSYRTDYEQYV.

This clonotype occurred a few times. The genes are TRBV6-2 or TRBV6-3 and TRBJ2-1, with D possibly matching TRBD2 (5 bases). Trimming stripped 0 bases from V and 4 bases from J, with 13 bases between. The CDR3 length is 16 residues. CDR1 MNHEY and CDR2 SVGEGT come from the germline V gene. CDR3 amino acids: CASSYSAEPGYNEQFF. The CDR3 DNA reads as TGTGCCAGCAGTTACTCAGCTGAACCGGGGTACAATGAGCAGTTCTTC.

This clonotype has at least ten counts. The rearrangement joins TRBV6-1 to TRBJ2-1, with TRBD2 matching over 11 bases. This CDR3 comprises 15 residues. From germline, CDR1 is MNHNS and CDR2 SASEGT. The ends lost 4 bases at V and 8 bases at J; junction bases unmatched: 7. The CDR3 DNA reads TGTGCCAGCAGTGTGGGACTAGCGGAGGTACATGAGCAGTTCTTC. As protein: CASSVGLAEVHEQFF.

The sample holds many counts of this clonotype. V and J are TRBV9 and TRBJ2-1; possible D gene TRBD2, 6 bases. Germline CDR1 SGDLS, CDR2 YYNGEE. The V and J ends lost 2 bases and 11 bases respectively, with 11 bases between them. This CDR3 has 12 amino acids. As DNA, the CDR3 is TGTGCCAGCAGCGTGGGGGGTAACAAGCAGTTCTTC. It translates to CASSVGGNKQFF.

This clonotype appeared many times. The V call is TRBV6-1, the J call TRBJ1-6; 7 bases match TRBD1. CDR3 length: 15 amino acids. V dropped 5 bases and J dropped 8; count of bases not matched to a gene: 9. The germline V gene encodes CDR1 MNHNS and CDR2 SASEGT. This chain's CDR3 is CASSTRQGLDSPLHF. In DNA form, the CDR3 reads TGTGCCAGCAGTACGAGACAGGGATTGGATTCACCCCTCCACTTT.

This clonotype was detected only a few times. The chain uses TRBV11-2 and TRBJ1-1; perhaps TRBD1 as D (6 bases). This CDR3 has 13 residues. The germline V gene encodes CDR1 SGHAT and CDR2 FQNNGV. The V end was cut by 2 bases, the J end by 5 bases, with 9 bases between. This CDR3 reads CASSLQGQTEAFF. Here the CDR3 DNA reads TGTGCCAGCAGCTTACAGGGACAAACTGAAGCTTTCTTT.

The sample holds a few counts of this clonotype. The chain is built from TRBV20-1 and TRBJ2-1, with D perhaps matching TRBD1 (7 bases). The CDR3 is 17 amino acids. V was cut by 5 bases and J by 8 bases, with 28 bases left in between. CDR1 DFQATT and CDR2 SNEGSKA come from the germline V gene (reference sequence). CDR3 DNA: TGCAGTGCTCACAGGGGCAAACAGGGAGGTTCCCGCCATGAGCAGTTCTTC. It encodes CSAHRGKQGGSRHEQFF.

The CDR3 protein is CASSPEVGGVNTEAFF. CDR3 sequence (DNA): TGCGCCAGCAGCCCGGAAGTTGGAGGTGTGAACACTGAAGCTTTCTTT. The chain is built from TRBV5-1 and TRBJ1-1; no clear D gene. The ends were cut back, 4 bases at V and 0 bases at J, with 16 bases in the middle. From germline, CDR1 is SGHRS and CDR2 YFSETQ. The CDR3 contains 16 residues.

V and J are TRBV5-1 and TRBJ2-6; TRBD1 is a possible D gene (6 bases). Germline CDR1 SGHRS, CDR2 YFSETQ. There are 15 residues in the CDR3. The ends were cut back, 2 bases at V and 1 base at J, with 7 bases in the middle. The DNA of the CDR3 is TGCGCCAGCAGCTTTACAGGGTCTGGGGCCAACGTCCTGACTTTC. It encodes CASSFTGSGANVLTF.

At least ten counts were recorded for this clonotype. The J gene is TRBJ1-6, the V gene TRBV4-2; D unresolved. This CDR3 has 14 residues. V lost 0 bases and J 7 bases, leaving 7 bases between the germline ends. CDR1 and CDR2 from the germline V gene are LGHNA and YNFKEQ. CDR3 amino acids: CASSQEGRNSPLHF. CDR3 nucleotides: TGTGCCAGCAGCCAAGAGGGTAGGAATTCACCCCTCCACTTT.

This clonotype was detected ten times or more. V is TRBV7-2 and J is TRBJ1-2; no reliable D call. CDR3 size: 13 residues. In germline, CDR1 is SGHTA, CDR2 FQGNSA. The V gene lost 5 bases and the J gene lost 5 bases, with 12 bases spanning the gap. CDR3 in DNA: TGTGCCAGCAGCCTGATCCTAGAATATGGCTACACCTTC. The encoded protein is CASSLILEYGYTF.

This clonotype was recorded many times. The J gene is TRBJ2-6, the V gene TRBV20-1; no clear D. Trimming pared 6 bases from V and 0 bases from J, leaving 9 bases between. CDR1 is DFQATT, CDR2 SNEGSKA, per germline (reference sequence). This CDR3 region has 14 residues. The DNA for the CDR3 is TGCAGTGCCCTGTCTAGCTCTGGGGCCAACGTCCTGACTTTC. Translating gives CSALSSSGANVLTF.

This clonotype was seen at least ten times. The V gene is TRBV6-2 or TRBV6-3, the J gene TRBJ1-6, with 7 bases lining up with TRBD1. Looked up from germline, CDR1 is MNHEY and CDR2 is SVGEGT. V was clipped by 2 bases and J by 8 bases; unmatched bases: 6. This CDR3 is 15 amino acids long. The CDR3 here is CASSYHRDSYSPLHF. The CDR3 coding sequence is TGTGCCAGCAGTTACCACCGGGACAGTTATTCACCCCTCCACTTT.

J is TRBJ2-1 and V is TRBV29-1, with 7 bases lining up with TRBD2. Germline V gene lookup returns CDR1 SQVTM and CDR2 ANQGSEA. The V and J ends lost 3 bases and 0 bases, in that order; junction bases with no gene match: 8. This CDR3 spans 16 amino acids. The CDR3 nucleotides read TGCAGCGTTGAGGGAGGGCGGACCAGCTCCTACAATGAGCAGTTCTTC. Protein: CSVEGGRTSSYNEQFF.